The present T cell receptor beta chain was sequenced within a study of blood T cell repertoires in COVID-19. The V gene's germline CDR1 is SGHAT and CDR2 FQNNGV. The CDR3 is 13 amino acids. V lost 5 bases and J 1 base, leaving 8 bases between the germline ends. Assay used: immunoSEQ multiplex PCR; TCRdb lists only in-frame clones, some missing. The top ten hold 1.1% of the sample, which has some 380,000 clones, more than 65% seen once. V is TRBV11-2 and J is TRBJ1-2; possible D gene TRBD1, 6 bases. Source material: peripheral blood. This sequence was found in a human donor with acute or convalescent COVID-19. The donor label of this sample is uncertain. The CDR3 is CASSQGINYGYTF. The DNA of the CDR3 is TGTGCCAGCAGCCAGGGGATTAACTATGGCTACACCTTC.